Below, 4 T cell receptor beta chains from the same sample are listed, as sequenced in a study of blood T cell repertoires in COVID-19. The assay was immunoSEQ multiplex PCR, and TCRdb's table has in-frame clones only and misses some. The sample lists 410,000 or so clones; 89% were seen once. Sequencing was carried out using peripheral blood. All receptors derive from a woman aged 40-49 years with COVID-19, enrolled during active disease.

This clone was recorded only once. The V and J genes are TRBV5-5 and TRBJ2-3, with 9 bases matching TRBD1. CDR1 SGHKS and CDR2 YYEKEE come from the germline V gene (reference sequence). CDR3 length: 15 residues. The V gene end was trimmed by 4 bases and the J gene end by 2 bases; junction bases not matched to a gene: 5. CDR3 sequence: CASSRGQGYTDTQYF. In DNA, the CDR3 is TGTGCCAGCAGCAGGGGACAGGGTTACACAGATACGCAGTATTTT.

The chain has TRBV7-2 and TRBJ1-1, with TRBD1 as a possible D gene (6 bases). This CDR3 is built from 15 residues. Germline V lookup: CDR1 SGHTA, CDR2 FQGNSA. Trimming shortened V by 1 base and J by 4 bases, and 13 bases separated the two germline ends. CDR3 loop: CASSLGPGEGTEAFF. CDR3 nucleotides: TGTGCCAGCAGCTTAGGGCCAGGGGAAGGCACTGAAGCTTTCTTT.

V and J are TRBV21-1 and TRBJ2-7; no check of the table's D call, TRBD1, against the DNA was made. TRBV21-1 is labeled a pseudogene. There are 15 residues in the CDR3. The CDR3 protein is CASSKDGTGQFEQYF. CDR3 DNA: TGTGCCAGCAGCAAAGATGGGACAGGGCAATTCGAGCAGTACTTC.

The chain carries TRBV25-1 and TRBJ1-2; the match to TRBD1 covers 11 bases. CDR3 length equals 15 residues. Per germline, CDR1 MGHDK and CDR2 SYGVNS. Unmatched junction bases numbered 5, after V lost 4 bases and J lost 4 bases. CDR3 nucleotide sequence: TGTGCCAGCAGTGCCGGACAGGGGGCTGTCTATGGCTACACCTTC. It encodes CASSAGQGAVYGYTF.